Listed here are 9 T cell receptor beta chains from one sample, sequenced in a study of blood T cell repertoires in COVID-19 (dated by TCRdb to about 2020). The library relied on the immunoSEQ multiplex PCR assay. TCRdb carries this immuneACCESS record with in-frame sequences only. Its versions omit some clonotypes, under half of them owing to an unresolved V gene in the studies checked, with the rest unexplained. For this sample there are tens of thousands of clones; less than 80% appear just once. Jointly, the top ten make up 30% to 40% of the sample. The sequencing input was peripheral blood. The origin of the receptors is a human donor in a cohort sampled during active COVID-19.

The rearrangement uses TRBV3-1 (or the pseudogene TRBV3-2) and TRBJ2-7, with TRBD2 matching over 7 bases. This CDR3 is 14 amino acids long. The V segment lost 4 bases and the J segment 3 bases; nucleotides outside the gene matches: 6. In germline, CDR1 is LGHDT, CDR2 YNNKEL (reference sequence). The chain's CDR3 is CASSPAPGGYEQYF. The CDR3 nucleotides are TGTGCCAGCAGCCCCGCACCGGGGGGCTACGAGCAGTACTTC.

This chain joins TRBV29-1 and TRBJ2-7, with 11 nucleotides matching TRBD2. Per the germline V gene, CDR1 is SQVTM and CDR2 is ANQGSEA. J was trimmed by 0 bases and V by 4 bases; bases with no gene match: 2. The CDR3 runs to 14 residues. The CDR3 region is CSVGGTSGSYEQYF. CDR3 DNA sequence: TGCAGCGTTGGCGGGACTAGCGGCTCCTACGAGCAGTACTTC.

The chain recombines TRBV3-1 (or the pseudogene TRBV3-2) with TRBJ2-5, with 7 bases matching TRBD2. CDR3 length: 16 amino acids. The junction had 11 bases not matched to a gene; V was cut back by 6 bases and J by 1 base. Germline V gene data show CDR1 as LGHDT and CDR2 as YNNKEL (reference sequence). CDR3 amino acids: CASRALAGPPQETQYF. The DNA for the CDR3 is TGTGCCAGCAGAGCCTTAGCGGGTCCCCCCCAAGAGACCCAGTACTTC.

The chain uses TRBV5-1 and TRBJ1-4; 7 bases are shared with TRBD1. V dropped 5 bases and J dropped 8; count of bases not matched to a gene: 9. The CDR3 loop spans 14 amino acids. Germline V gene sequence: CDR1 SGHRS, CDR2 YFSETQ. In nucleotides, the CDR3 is TGCGCCAGCAGACCCGACAGGGCAGGGGAAAAACTGTTTTTT. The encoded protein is CASRPDRAGEKLFF.

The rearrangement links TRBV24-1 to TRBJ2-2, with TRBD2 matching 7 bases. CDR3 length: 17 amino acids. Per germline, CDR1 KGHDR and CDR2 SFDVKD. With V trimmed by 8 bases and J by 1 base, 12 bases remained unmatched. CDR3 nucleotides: TGTGCCACCACCCCGAGGTGGTCTAGCGGGAACACCGGGGAGCTGTTTTTT. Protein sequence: CATTPRWSSGNTGELFF.

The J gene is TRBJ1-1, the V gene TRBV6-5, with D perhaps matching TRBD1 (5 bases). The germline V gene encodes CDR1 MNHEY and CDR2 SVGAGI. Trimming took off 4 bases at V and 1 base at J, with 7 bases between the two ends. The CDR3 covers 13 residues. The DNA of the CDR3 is TGTGCCAGCAGTTCGGGGGGGAACACTGAAGCTTTCTTT. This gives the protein CASSSGGNTEAFF.

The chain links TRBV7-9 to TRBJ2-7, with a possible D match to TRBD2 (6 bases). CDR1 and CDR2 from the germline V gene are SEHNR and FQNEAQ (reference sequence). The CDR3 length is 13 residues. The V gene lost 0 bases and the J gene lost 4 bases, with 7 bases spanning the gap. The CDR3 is CASSLAAGYEQYF. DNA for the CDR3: TGTGCCAGCAGCTTAGCGGCGGGATACGAGCAGTACTTC.

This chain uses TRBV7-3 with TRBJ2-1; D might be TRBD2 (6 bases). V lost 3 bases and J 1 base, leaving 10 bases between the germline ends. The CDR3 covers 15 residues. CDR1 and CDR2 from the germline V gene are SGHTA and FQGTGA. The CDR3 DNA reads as TGTGCCAGCAGCTTCGGCGGGACTTCCTACAATGAGCAGTTCTTC. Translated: CASSFGGTSYNEQFF.

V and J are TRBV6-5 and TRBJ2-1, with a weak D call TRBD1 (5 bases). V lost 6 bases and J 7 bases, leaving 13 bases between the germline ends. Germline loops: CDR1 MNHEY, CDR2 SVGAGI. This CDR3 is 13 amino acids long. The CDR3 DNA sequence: TGTGCCAGCAGGGCCTGGGGCCTAAATGAGCAGTTCTTC. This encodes CASRAWGLNEQFF.